This passage covers 23 T cell receptor beta chains from one sample sequenced in a study of glioma-infiltrating T cells after dendritic cell vaccination. Assay: immunoSEQ multiplex PCR; the TCRdb copy retains only in-frame clones and omits some. Of tens of thousands of clones in the sample, about four fifths were seen once. Sequencing used blood, obtained before dendritic cell vaccination. Every receptor here comes from a human donor with glioblastoma.

J is TRBJ2-3 and V is TRBV6-6; possible D gene TRBD2, 6 bases. This CDR3 region has 14 residues. V lost 8 bases and J 2 bases, leaving 14 bases between the germline ends. Germline CDR1 is MNHNY and CDR2 is SVGAGI (reference sequence). DNA for the CDR3: TGTGCCAGCCGGCGGGATTACAACACAGATACGCAGTATTTT. Protein sequence: CASRRDYNTDTQYF.

The genes are TRBV4-1 and TRBJ1-4; 7 bases fit TRBD1. CDR3 length: 17 amino acids. CDR1 and CDR2 (germline): MGHRA, YSYEKL. J gave up 5 bases and V 2 bases, and 11 bases lay outside the gene matches. The CDR3 reads CASSQRGPTGLNEKLFF. DNA for the CDR3: TGCGCCAGCAGCCAACGGGGGCCGACAGGGCTCAATGAAAAACTGTTTTTT.

This chain links TRBV29-1 with TRBJ2-2, with TRBD2 as a possible D gene (5 bases). This CDR3 comprises 13 residues. Trimming took 6 bases from V and 3 from J, leaving 11 bases between them. Germline-derived CDR1 and CDR2 are SQVTM and ANQGSEA. The CDR3 region is CSVDGGHTGELFF. The CDR3 nucleotides are TGCAGCGTCGACGGAGGTCACACCGGGGAGCTGTTTTTT.

The chain employs TRBV27 and TRBJ1-1, with 9 bases fitting TRBD1. Germline values: CDR1 MNHEY, CDR2 SMNVEV (reference sequence). V gave up 2 bases and J gave up 4 bases; unmatched junction bases: 5. This CDR3 is 15 amino acids long. CDR3 in amino acids: CASSLHGTGTTEAFF. The CDR3 nucleotides read TGTGCCAGCAGTTTACACGGGACAGGGACCACTGAAGCTTTCTTT.

This clone was seen a few times. The J gene is TRBJ1-1, the V gene TRBV7-9, with TRBD1 matching 9 bases. V dropped 5 bases and J dropped 8; count of bases not matched to a gene: 3. Per germline, CDR1 SEHNR and CDR2 FQNEAQ (reference sequence). The CDR3 is made up of 12 amino acids. CDR3 coding DNA: TGTGCCAGCAGCCAGACAGGGGGAGAAGCTTTCTTT. Its translation is CASSQTGGEAFF.

The chain carries TRBV18 and TRBJ2-6, with unresolved D. Germline lookup yields CDR1 KGHSH and CDR2 LQKENI. The CDR3 spans 15 residues. V was cut by 3 bases and J by 0 bases, with 6 bases left in between. The CDR3 DNA reads TGTGCCAGCTCACCGTCGGTCTCTGGGGCCAACGTCCTGACTTTC. It yields the protein CASSPSVSGANVLTF.

This chain links TRBV10-3 with TRBJ2-1, with 13 nucleotides matching TRBD2. The junction had 8 bases not matched to a gene; V was cut back by 6 bases and J by 9 bases. The CDR3 loop spans 15 amino acids. The germline gives CDR1 ENHRY, CDR2 SYGVKD. This CDR3 reads CAIRGGLAGTIEQFF. In DNA, the CDR3 is TGTGCCATCAGGGGGGGACTAGCGGGGACGATTGAGCAGTTCTTC.

The chain has TRBV6-5 and TRBJ2-3; 8 nucleotides match TRBD1. CDR1 and CDR2 from the germline V gene are MNHEY and SVGAGI. The CDR3 covers 15 residues. Trimming took 2 bases from V and 0 from J; bases not matched to a gene: 1. The CDR3 DNA sequence: TGTGCCAGCAGTTACCGGACAGGGAGCACAGATACGCAGTATTTT. Amino acids: CASSYRTGSTDTQYF.

The rearrangement links TRBV29-1 to TRBJ2-3; D might be TRBD2 (7 bases). Trimming stripped 2 bases from V and 1 base from J, with 16 bases between. This CDR3 comprises 16 residues. CDR1 is SQVTM and CDR2 is ANQGSEA in the germline V gene. The CDR3 here is CSVEKRAGAGTDTQYF. CDR3 DNA: TGCAGCGTTGAAAAGCGTGCGGGGGCAGGCACAGATACGCAGTATTTT.

The rearrangement links TRBV18 to TRBJ2-7; a weak D match, TRBD2 (7 bases). V was clipped by 8 bases and J by 5 bases, with 16 bases between them. The CDR3 is 13 amino acids. CDR1 and CDR2 from the germline V gene are KGHSH and LQKENI. Here the CDR3 DNA reads TGTGCCAGCCGAGGAGGGGGGGTCGACGAGCAGTACGTC. This encodes CASRGGGVDEQYV.

The chain joins TRBV5-1 to TRBJ2-7; no clear D gene. This CDR3 region has 15 residues. The germline gives CDR1 SGHRS, CDR2 YFSETQ. The germline V and J ends were trimmed by 2 bases and 0 bases, with 12 bases remaining between them. The CDR3 reads CASSFWLHDSYEQYF. DNA of the CDR3: TGCGCCAGCAGCTTTTGGCTTCACGACTCCTACGAGCAGTACTTC.

The J gene is TRBJ1-4, the V gene TRBV7-8, with D uncertain. Per germline, CDR1 SGHVS and CDR2 FQNEAQ. With 4 bases removed from V and 7 bases from J, the gap between germline ends came to 7 bases. The CDR3 length is 12 residues. The CDR3 sequence: CASSSSREKLFF. CDR3 bases: TGTGCCAGCAGCTCCTCCCGTGAAAAACTGTTTTTT. The variable domain in full, completed from reference TRBV7-8 and TRBJ1-4, reads GAGVSQSPRYKVAKRGQDVALRCDPISGHVSLFWYQQALGQGPEFLTYFQNEAQLDKSGLPSDRFFAERPEGSVSTLKIQRTQQEDSAVYLCASSSSREKLFFGSGTQLSVL.

This chain joins TRBV25-1 and TRBJ2-3; 7 bases agree with TRBD2. Unmatched junction bases numbered 6, after V lost 2 bases and J lost 4 bases. The CDR3 runs 15 residues. Germline assignment: CDR1 MGHDK and CDR2 SYGVNS. Here the CDR3 reads CASSEGGRGADTQYF. CDR3 DNA sequence: TGTGCCAGCAGTGAAGGAGGGAGGGGCGCAGATACGCAGTATTTT. The full variable domain, with the rest looked up from reference TRBV25-1 and TRBJ2-3, is EADIYQTPRYLVIGTGKKITLECSQTMGHDKMYWYQQDPGMELHLIHYSYGVNSTEKGDLSSESTVSRIRTEHFPLTLESARPSHTSQYLCASSEGGRGADTQYFGPGTRLTVL.

This chain links TRBV30 with TRBJ1-6; 8 positions agree with TRBD1. Germline trimming cut 3 bases from V and 10 bases from J; bases unmatched to any gene: 8. There are 14 residues in the CDR3. Germline values: CDR1 GTSNPN, CDR2 SVGIG (reference sequence). The CDR3 loop reads CAWSAGQAISPLHF. CDR3 DNA sequence: TGTGCCTGGAGCGCGGGACAGGCCATCTCACCCCTCCACTTT.

The chain uses TRBV10-3 and TRBJ2-2, with 10 positions matching TRBD1. Germline CDR1 ENHRY, CDR2 SYGVKD. After removal of 6 bases from V and 8 bases from J, the junction contained 3 bases not matched to a gene. The CDR3 sequence is 13 residues long. The CDR3 DNA reads TGTGCCATCAGCGACAGGGGGCCGGGGGAGCTGTTTTTT. Its protein is CAISDRGPGELFF.

The J gene is TRBJ2-1, the V gene TRBV5-6; 7 bases fit TRBD1. This CDR3 contains 14 residues. Germline CDR1 SGHDT, CDR2 YYEEEE. J gave up 5 bases and V 3 bases, and 5 bases lay outside the gene matches. CDR3 sequence reads: CASSSLTGNNEQFF. The CDR3 nucleotides are TGTGCCAGCAGCTCCCTGACAGGGAACAATGAGCAGTTCTTC.

The chain is built from TRBV18 and TRBJ2-7, with a possible D match to TRBD1 (6 bases). CDR1 is KGHSH and CDR2 is LQKENI in the germline V gene. Trimming stripped 5 bases from V and 5 bases from J, with 13 bases between. CDR3 size: 13 residues. The CDR3 region has the DNA TGTGCCAGCTCATTGGGACAAGGCCACGAGCAGTACGTC. Its translation: CASSLGQGHEQYV.

V is TRBV6-5 and J is TRBJ1-1, with a possible D match to TRBD1 (5 bases). The CDR3 loop spans 15 amino acids. The germline V and J ends were trimmed by 2 bases and 0 bases, with 10 bases remaining between them. Germline values: CDR1 MNHEY, CDR2 SVGAGI. CDR3 bases: TGTGCCAGCAGTTACACGGGGGTGATGAACACTGAAGCTTTCTTT. Protein sequence: CASSYTGVMNTEAFF.

V gene TRBV7-8 combines with J gene TRBJ1-2, with 7 bases identical to TRBD1. Germline V lookup: CDR1 SGHVS, CDR2 FQNEAQ. Losses at the gene ends were 5 bases for V and 4 bases for J; bases not matched to a gene: 16. The CDR3 has 17 residues. In DNA form, the CDR3 reads TGTGCCAGCAGCAAACGGGACAGCCCAATCATCCCCTATGGCTACACCTTC. Protein sequence: CASSKRDSPIIPYGYTF.

This clone was found once. J is TRBJ1-1 and V is TRBV14; 9 positions agree with TRBD1. Germline V gives CDR1 SGHDN, CDR2 FVKESK. After removal of 4 bases from V and 9 bases from J, the junction contained 12 bases not matched to a gene. CDR3 length equals 15 residues. The CDR3 region is CASSPPGQGSHKAFF. The CDR3 DNA follows: TGTGCCAGCAGCCCTCCGGGACAGGGTTCACATAAAGCTTTCTTT.

This chain links TRBV2 with TRBJ2-1, with 9 positions matching TRBD1. Germline V CDR1 and CDR2: SNHLY, FYNNEI. The CDR3 is made up of 15 amino acids. The ends lost 1 base at V and 10 bases at J; junction bases unmatched: 8. CDR3: CASSEEVWGTGEQFF. The DNA for the CDR3 is TGTGCCAGCAGTGAAGAGGTATGGGGGACAGGGGAGCAGTTCTTC.

In regard to this clone: Distinct nucleotide sequences in the sample also encode this CDR3. The V and J genes are TRBV6-1 and TRBJ1-1; TRBD1 is a possible D gene (6 bases). This CDR3 is built from 13 residues. The V gene lost 6 bases and the J gene lost 0 bases, with 8 bases spanning the gap. The germline gives CDR1 MNHNS, CDR2 SASEGT. As DNA, the CDR3 is TGTGCCAGCAGGACAGGACTGAACACTGAAGCTTTCTTT. This encodes CASRTGLNTEAFF.

The chain combines TRBV2 with TRBJ1-6; D is unclear. CDR1 is SNHLY, CDR2 FYNNEI, per germline. Trimming removed 3 bases at V and 1 base at J, with 16 bases between. CDR3 size: 18 residues. Here the CDR3 reads CASSETTEGASYNSPLHF. The CDR3 nucleotides are TGTGCCAGCAGTGAGACCACGGAGGGCGCGTCCTATAATTCACCCCTCCACTTT.